This T cell receptor beta chain was sequenced in a study of PD-L1 blockade in urothelial cancer. About the study: Patients with male sex and bladder-origin urothelial cancer accounted for most of the 29 enrolled.

This CDR3 spans 13 amino acids. Germline V gene sequence: CDR1 SQVTM, CDR2 ANQGSEA. V shed 3 bases and J 4 bases; nucleotides not matched to a gene: 0. The repertoire was sequenced with immunoSEQ multiplex PCR; TCRdb's copy has only in-frame clones and lacks some. The table includes over 1,500 clones, around 30% detected once. The sequence was collected from a woman aged 60-75 years with urothelial cancer. The specimen was tumor tissue, collected before atezolizumab (anti-PD-L1) treatment. The genes are TRBV29-1 and TRBJ1-1; 12 nucleotides match TRBD1. Written as DNA, the CDR3 is TGCAGCGTTGAGGGACAGGGGGCCACTGAAGCTTTCTTT. Translated: CSVEGQGATEAFF. Full variable domain (remainder filled in from reference TRBV29-1 and TRBJ1-1): SAVISQKPSRDICQRGTSLTIQCQVDSQVTMMFWYRQQPGQSLTLIATANQGSEATYESGFVIDKFPISRPNLTFSTLTVSNMSPEDSSIYLCSVEGQGATEAFFGQGTRLTVV.